The 21 T cell receptor beta chains below all came from one sample that was sequenced in a study of blood T cell repertoires in COVID-19. Libraries were prepared by immunoSEQ multiplex PCR; TCRdb keeps only in-frame clonotypes and omits some of them. The table has 100,000 or so clones, roughly 90% seen once; the top ten hold 0.85% to 1%. Sequencing was done on a sample of peripheral blood. These receptors were collected from a man between 60 and 75 years old with acute or convalescent COVID-19.

The rearrangement joins TRBV28 to TRBJ2-1, with D tentatively TRBD2 (5 bases). CDR1 is MDHEN and CDR2 is SYDVKM in the germline V gene. V gave up 3 bases and J gave up 11 bases, with 11 bases separating them. This CDR3 is 12 amino acids long. The CDR3 region is CASSFVRTQQFF. Written as DNA, the CDR3 is TGTGCCAGCAGTTTCGTACGGACTCAGCAGTTCTTC.

This rearrangement joins TRBV6-5 to TRBJ2-3, with D tentatively TRBD1 (6 bases). The CDR3 covers 15 residues. The germline CDR1 and CDR2 sequences are MNHEY and SVGAGI. The ends were cut back, 5 bases at V and 2 bases at J, with 14 bases in the middle. The CDR3: CASSIYRDLTDTQYF. In DNA form, the CDR3 reads TGTGCCAGCAGTATATACAGGGACCTCACAGATACGCAGTATTTT.

This clone was picked up one time. V and J are TRBV2 and TRBJ2-1; 7 bases align to TRBD2. The CDR3 is 13 residues long. V gave up 6 bases and J gave up 9 bases; unmatched junction bases: 8. Per germline, CDR1 SNHLY and CDR2 FYNNEI. CDR3 in amino acids: CASSRGTIGEQFF. DNA for the CDR3: TGTGCCAGCAGCCGCGGGACTATAGGTGAGCAGTTCTTC.

The V and J genes are TRBV11-3 and TRBJ2-1, with 7 bases that match TRBD2. Germline V CDR1 and CDR2: SGHNT, YENEEA. Losses at the gene ends were 2 bases for V and 0 bases for J; bases not matched to a gene: 4. The CDR3 sequence is 16 residues long. The CDR3 DNA follows: TGTGCCAGCAGCTTAAAGCGGGGAAACTCCTACAATGAGCAGTTCTTC. Translated: CASSLKRGNSYNEQFF.

The gene calls are TRBV6-6 and TRBJ1-3; D may be TRBD1 (5 bases). CDR1 is MNHNY and CDR2 is SVGAGI in the germline V gene (reference sequence). The CDR3 is made up of 17 amino acids. V lost 5 bases and J 0 bases, leaving 17 bases between the germline ends. This chain's CDR3 is CASSPSTVLNSGNTIYF. The CDR3 coding sequence is TGTGCCAGCAGTCCCTCGACAGTTCTTAACTCTGGAAACACCATATATTTT.

The chain uses TRBV28 and TRBJ1-4; D is ambiguous. Germline loops: CDR1 MDHEN, CDR2 SYDVKM. Trimming left V 4 bases short and J 8 bases short, with 14 bases between. The CDR3 contains 14 residues. The CDR3 DNA is TGTGCCAGCAGTTCTGGAGGAGGAGGGGAAAAACTGTTTTTT. This translates into CASSSGGGGEKLFF.

V usage is TRBV6-5 and J usage is TRBJ2-7, with TRBD1 matching over 7 bases. V lost 8 bases, J lost 2 bases, and 9 bases stayed unmatched. The CDR3 consists of 14 residues. Germline loops: CDR1 MNHEY, CDR2 SVGAGI. The CDR3 nucleotides are TGTGCCAGCTCCGGGACAGTGAAGGCCTACGAGCAGTACGTC. Protein product: CASSGTVKAYEQYV.

The genes are TRBV2 and TRBJ1-2; tentative D call: TRBD1 (6 bases). The germline V gene encodes CDR1 SNHLY and CDR2 FYNNEI. The CDR3 has 13 amino acids. V was trimmed by 6 bases and J by 8 bases, leaving 16 bases between them. The CDR3 reads CASRGDNPLGYTF. For the CDR3, the DNA is TGTGCCAGCAGGGGGGACAACCCTCTAGGCTACACCTTC.

The chain links TRBV19 to TRBJ2-3; 7 bases align to TRBD2. Germline CDR1 LNHDA, CDR2 SQIVND (reference sequence). The CDR3 is made up of 11 amino acids. With 6 bases clipped from V and 6 bases from J, the junction kept 0 bases outside the gene matches. The CDR3 DNA is TGTGCCAGTAGGCGGGGGGATACGCAGTATTTT. Translated, it gives CASRRGDTQYF.

This chain joins TRBV2 and TRBJ1-6; D unclear. Germline assignment: CDR1 SNHLY and CDR2 FYNNEI. CDR3 length equals 14 residues. Trimming pared 4 bases from V and 5 bases from J, leaving 9 bases between. The CDR3 protein is CASSAGINNSPLHF. CDR3 in DNA: TGTGCCAGCAGTGCCGGGATTAATAATTCACCCCTCCACTTT.

J is TRBJ2-7 and V is TRBV10-3, with D possibly TRBD2 on 7 matching bases. The germline V and J ends were trimmed by 4 bases and 2 bases, with 15 bases remaining between them. The CDR3 spans 15 residues. The germline V gene encodes CDR1 ENHRY and CDR2 SYGVKD. CDR3 residues: CAISGGGPTPYEQYV. CDR3 DNA sequence: TGTGCCATCAGTGGGGGGGGCCCCACGCCCTACGAGCAGTACGTC.

The chain combines TRBV6-1 with TRBJ1-5, with D uncertain. The CDR3 spans 12 residues. The germline V gene encodes CDR1 MNHNS and CDR2 SASEGT. The ends were cut back, 3 bases at V and 9 bases at J, with 9 bases in the middle. The CDR3 DNA reads TGTGCCAGCAGTGATAGTGAGCGGCCCCAGCATTTT. It translates to CASSDSERPQHF.

The chain couples TRBV15 to TRBJ2-2; D is perhaps TRBD1 (5 bases). Trimming removed 1 base at V and 7 bases at J, with 10 bases between. Germline CDR1 and CDR2: LNHNV and YYDKDF (reference sequence). The CDR3 is 14 amino acids. CDR3 in amino acids: CATSRAGLVGELFF. DNA of the CDR3: TGTGCCACCAGCAGAGCAGGGCTTGTCGGGGAGCTGTTTTTT.

This clone came up once. This chain uses TRBV7-9 with TRBJ2-3, with D maybe TRBD1 (5 bases). There are 14 residues in the CDR3. Germline CDR1 SEHNR, CDR2 FQNEAQ (reference sequence). V was trimmed by 3 bases and J by 4 bases, leaving 11 bases between them. This CDR3 is CASSFSRAPDTQYF. CDR3 nucleotides: TGTGCCAGCAGCTTCTCCAGGGCCCCAGATACGCAGTATTTT. Drawing the rest from reference TRBV7-9 and TRBJ2-3, the complete variable domain is DTGVSQNPRHKITKRGQNVTFRCDPISEHNRLYWYRQTLGQGPEFLTYFQNEAQLEKSRLLSDRFSAERPKGSFSTLEIQRTEQGDSAMYLCASSFSRAPDTQYFGPGTRLTVL.

The chain has TRBV7-9 and TRBJ1-5, with D tentatively TRBD1 (6 bases). The CDR3 totals 15 residues. The V end was cut by 5 bases, the J end by 1 base, with 12 bases between. Germline assignment: CDR1 SEHNR and CDR2 FQNEAQ (reference sequence). The CDR3 spells CASSPQGGSNQPQHF. CDR3 in DNA: TGTGCCAGCAGCCCACAGGGCGGGAGCAATCAGCCCCAGCATTTT.

This CDR3 reads CASSEIIQGRATQYF. CDR3 DNA: TGTGCCAGCAGTGAAATCATACAGGGGCGAGCTACGCAGTATTTT. The rearrangement uses TRBV6-1 and TRBJ2-3; 7 bases are a match to TRBD1. With V trimmed by 2 bases and J by 8 bases, 10 bases remained unmatched. CDR1 MNHNS and CDR2 SASEGT come from the germline V gene. This CDR3 region has 15 residues.

J is TRBJ2-1 and V is TRBV7-3; the D gene is possibly TRBD2 (5 bases). Germline CDR1 SGHTA, CDR2 FQGTGA. V lost 4 bases and J lost 0, with 10 bases in between. The CDR3 contains 15 residues. For the CDR3, the DNA is TGTGCCAGCAGCTATTCTAGCACCTCCTACAATGAGCAGTTCTTC. It is translated as CASSYSSTSYNEQFF. Drawing the rest from reference TRBV7-3 and TRBJ2-1, the complete variable domain is GAGVSQTPSNKVTEKGKYVELRCDPISGHTALYWYRQSLGQGPEFLIYFQGTGAADDSGLPNDRFFAVRPEGSVSTLKIQRTERGDSAVYLCASSYSSTSYNEQFFGPGTRLTVL.

This clone was recorded only once. J is TRBJ1-1 and V is TRBV30; D is ambiguous. CDR1 GTSNPN and CDR2 SVGIG come from the germline V gene (reference sequence). The CDR3 totals 13 residues. V was clipped by 1 base and J by 4 bases, with 10 bases between them. The CDR3 DNA sequence: TGTGCCTGGAGTGGGCGGGATCGCACTGAAGCTTTCTTT. Translating gives CAWSGRDRTEAFF. The full variable domain, its missing parts supplied by reference TRBV30 and TRBJ1-1, is SQTIHQWPATLVQPVGSPLSLECTVEGTSNPNLYWYRQAAGRGLQLLFYSVGIGQISSEVPQNLSASRPQDRQFILSSKKLLLSDSGFYLCAWSGRDRTEAFFGQGTRLTVV.

V gene TRBV27 combines with J gene TRBJ2-1; tentatively, D is TRBD2 (6 bases). Trimming pared 4 bases from V and 3 bases from J, leaving 13 bases between. Per germline, CDR1 MNHEY and CDR2 SMNVEV (reference sequence). The CDR3 has 15 residues. The DNA for the CDR3 is TGTGCCAGCAGTTCTCTCCCGGGACTCTACAATGAGCAGTTCTTC. Its protein is CASSSLPGLYNEQFF.

This chain connects TRBV7-3 to TRBJ2-1; 9 positions agree with TRBD2. CDR3 length: 16 residues. V dropped 5 bases and J dropped 7; count of bases not matched to a gene: 12. The V gene's germline CDR1 is SGHTA and CDR2 FQGTGA. CDR3 coding DNA: TGTGCCAGCAGCCCGGCGGGCGGGAGGGGTGGTAATGAGCAGTTCTTC. This translates into CASSPAGGRGGNEQFF.

This rearrangement joins TRBV29-1 to TRBJ1-1; TRBD1 agrees at 7 bases. CDR1 is SQVTM, CDR2 ANQGSEA, per germline. Trimming at V came to 8 bases and at J to 1 base, leaving 7 bases not matched to a gene. The CDR3 runs to 13 residues. The CDR3 reads CSYQGGANTEAFF. Written as DNA, the CDR3 is TGCAGCTACCAGGGGGGTGCGAACACTGAAGCTTTCTTT.